What follows are 29 T cell receptor beta chains derived from one specimen sequenced in a study of cytomegalovirus exposure and HLA in healthy donors. Only in-frame clones appear in the TCRdb table, and some are missing; sequencing was by immunoSEQ multiplex PCR. The sample yields 140,000 to 150,000 clones, just over 90% seen once. Material: PBMCs. The receptors were sampled from a man younger than 35 in good health and CMV-seronegative.

The chain carries TRBV5-1 and TRBJ2-2; unclear D gene. Germline values: CDR1 SGHRS, CDR2 YFSETQ. V shed 1 base and J shed 0 bases, with 7 bases lying between them. The CDR3 covers 15 residues. CDR3: CASSLSVTNTGELFF. The CDR3 DNA is TGCGCCAGCAGCTTGTCAGTTACGAACACCGGGGAGCTGTTTTTT.

This chain uses TRBV18 with TRBJ2-2; 15 bases line up with TRBD2. This CDR3 comprises 17 residues. Germline CDR1 reads KGHSH; CDR2 reads LQKENI. V shed 3 bases and J 6 bases; nucleotides not matched to a gene: 5. CDR3 sequence (DNA): TGTGCCAGCTCACCTCCGGGGACTAGCGGGAGGCCCGGGGAGCTGTTTTTT. Translation gives CASSPPGTSGRPGELFF.

The V and J genes are TRBV30 and TRBJ1-2; 10 bases align to TRBD1. J was trimmed by 4 bases and V by 1 base; bases with no gene match: 0. From germline, CDR1 is GTSNPN and CDR2 SVGIG (reference sequence). This CDR3 region has 13 residues. The CDR3 loop reads CAWSGTGGYGYTF. The DNA for the CDR3 is TGTGCCTGGAGTGGGACAGGGGGCTATGGCTACACCTTC.

V is TRBV6-6 and J is TRBJ2-1; D is possibly TRBD1 (6 bases). There are 12 residues in the CDR3. Trimming removed 8 bases at V and 2 bases at J, with 7 bases between. The germline CDR1 and CDR2 sequences are MNHNY and SVGAGI (reference sequence). The CDR3 is CASRDTYNEQFF. In DNA form, the CDR3 reads TGTGCCAGCCGGGACACCTACAATGAGCAGTTCTTC.

The rearrangement uses TRBV5-1 and TRBJ1-2, with D maybe TRBD1 (5 bases). Germline V gene sequence: CDR1 SGHRS, CDR2 YFSETQ. This CDR3 region has 16 residues. Trimming shortened V by 0 bases and J by 4 bases, and 16 bases separated the two germline ends. The CDR3 DNA is TGCGCCAGCAGCTTGGTAGGCGCCAGGGAGGGCTATGGCTACACCTTC. It encodes CASSLVGAREGYGYTF.

This CDR3 reads CASSTPGGYEQYF. CDR3 coding DNA: TGTGCCAGCAGCACCCCAGGGGGCTACGAGCAGTACTTC. V usage is TRBV25-1 and J usage is TRBJ2-7, with 7 bases that match TRBD1. Germline V gene lookup returns CDR1 MGHDK and CDR2 SYGVNS. The CDR3 contains 13 residues. Trimming cost V 6 bases and J 3 bases; bases outside gene matches: 5.

This chain joins TRBV5-1 and TRBJ2-1; D gene uncertain. Germline assignment: CDR1 SGHRS and CDR2 YFSETQ. The CDR3 extends over 13 amino acids. V was cut by 0 bases and J by 5 bases, with 6 bases left in between. The CDR3: CASSLDLHNEQFF. CDR3 sequence (DNA): TGCGCCAGCAGCTTGGACCTACACAATGAGCAGTTCTTC. Variable domain in full (rest from reference TRBV5-1 and TRBJ2-1): KAGVTQTPRYLIKTRGQQVTLSCSPISGHRSVSWYQQTPGQGLQFLFEYFSETQRNKGNFPGRFSGRQFSNSRSEMNVSTLELGDSALYLCASSLDLHNEQFFGPGTRLTVL.

The chain has TRBV10-2 and TRBJ2-7; 7 nucleotides line up with TRBD2. The V segment lost 2 bases and the J segment 7 bases; nucleotides outside the gene matches: 5. Germline loops: CDR1 WSHSY, CDR2 SAAADI. The CDR3 consists of 13 residues. The CDR3 DNA sequence: TGCGCCAGCAGTGAGGCTAGCGGTCGGGAGCAGTACTTC. Translation gives CASSEASGREQYF.

This chain uses TRBV7-9 with TRBJ2-5; 13 nucleotides match TRBD2. CDR3 size: 15 residues. Germline CDR1 is SEHNR and CDR2 is FQNEAQ (reference sequence). The trim removed 5 bases at V and 4 bases at J, leaving 4 bases unmatched. The CDR3 region is CASSPRLAGGETQYF. The DNA of the CDR3 is TGTGCCAGCAGCCCGAGACTAGCGGGGGGAGAGACCCAGTACTTC.

V and J are TRBV30 and TRBJ2-5; D might be TRBD2 (5 bases). The germline V gene has CDR1 GTSNPN and CDR2 SVGIG (reference sequence). V lost 0 bases to trimming and J lost 9 bases, with 17 bases between them. This CDR3 is built from 14 residues. CDR3 in amino acids: CAWSVHGVSSSQYF. The CDR3 DNA follows: TGTGCCTGGAGTGTACACGGGGTATCGTCCTCCCAGTACTTC.

This clone was seen a single time. The chain combines TRBV20-1 with TRBJ2-5; unclear D gene. The CDR3 loop spans 11 amino acids. From germline, CDR1 is DFQATT and CDR2 SNEGSKA (reference sequence). V was shortened by 6 bases and J by 5 bases, with 10 bases between the two germline ends. This CDR3 is CSAIITETQYF. CDR3 sequence (DNA): TGCAGTGCCATCATCACTGAGACCCAGTACTTC.

This chain links TRBV6-1 with TRBJ2-7; 10 nucleotides agree with TRBD1. Germline V gives CDR1 MNHNS, CDR2 SASEGT. V lost 2 bases and J lost 5; bases outside the gene matches: 6. CDR3 length: 15 residues. The CDR3 nucleotides read TGTGCCAGCAGTGAACCAGGGACAGGGGTCAACGAGCAGTACTTC. Translated: CASSEPGTGVNEQYF.

The chain links TRBV11-2 to TRBJ2-7, with a possible D match to TRBD2 (5 bases). Germline V gene sequence: CDR1 SGHAT, CDR2 FQNNGV. The V end was cut by 4 bases, the J end by 3 bases, with 10 bases between. The CDR3 is 13 residues long. The CDR3, as DNA: TGTGCCAGCAGCTCCTCGGGGTACTACGAGCAGTACTTC. Translated, it gives CASSSSGYYEQYF.

This chain links TRBV19 with TRBJ1-2; a weak D match, TRBD1 (6 bases). CDR1 and CDR2 from the germline V gene are LNHDA and SQIVND (reference sequence). The CDR3 has 15 residues. Trimming stripped 4 bases from V and 4 bases from J, with 16 bases between. Here the CDR3 reads CASSTPTGATYGYTF. The DNA for the CDR3 is TGTGCCAGTAGTACACCGACAGGAGCTACCTATGGCTACACCTTC.

J is TRBJ1-2 and V is TRBV28; D gene unclear. V gave up 10 bases and J gave up 5 bases, with 11 bases separating them. The V gene's germline CDR1 is MDHEN and CDR2 SYDVKM. This CDR3 comprises 11 residues. CDR3 nucleotide sequence: TGTGCCACCGGGGTTCTGTATGGCTACACCTTC. Encoded protein: CATGVLYGYTF.

The J gene is TRBJ2-5, the V gene TRBV6-1, with 9 positions matching TRBD2. This CDR3 contains 19 residues. CDR1 and CDR2 (germline): MNHNS, SASEGT. With 2 bases clipped from V and 5 bases from J, the junction kept 18 bases outside the gene matches. In DNA, the CDR3 is TGTGCCAGCAGTGAATTTTTAGGTTCAGGCGGGGGGGCCGCGGAGACCCAGTACTTC. Its translation: CASSEFLGSGGGAAETQYF.

The chain has TRBV4-3 and TRBJ2-1, with 7 positions matching TRBD1. This CDR3 is 17 amino acids long. The ends lost 2 bases at V and 5 bases at J; junction bases unmatched: 12. Germline CDR1 is LGHNA and CDR2 is YSLEER. CDR3 nucleotide sequence: TGCGCCAGCAGCCAACGCTCTTCGGACAGGTCAGACAATGAGCAGTTCTTC. This gives the protein CASSQRSSDRSDNEQFF.

The CDR3 loop is CASGAVSGASNEQFF. The CDR3 bases are TGTGCCAGCGGAGCCGTTAGCGGGGCCTCCAATGAGCAGTTCTTC. V usage is TRBV7-2 and J usage is TRBJ2-1; 8 positions agree with TRBD2. V trimming: 8 bases; J trimming: 6 bases; junction bases outside the gene matches: 12. This CDR3 is built from 15 residues. Germline loops: CDR1 SGHTA, CDR2 FQGNSA. The whole variable domain, remainder taken from reference TRBV7-2 and TRBJ2-1, is GAGVSQSPSNKVTEKGKDVELRCDPISGHTALYWYRQSLGQGLEFLIYFQGNSAPDKSGLPSDRFSAERTGGSVSTLTIQRTQQEDSAVYLCASGAVSGASNEQFFGPGTRLTVL.

This chain joins TRBV16 and TRBJ1-5; 9 bases are shared with TRBD1. V lost 4 bases to trimming and J lost 0 bases; unmatched junction nucleotides: 4. This CDR3 has 16 amino acids. Germline CDR1 and CDR2: KGHSY and FQNENV. The CDR3 region has the DNA TGTGCCAGCAGCCCGGGACAGGGCCCTAGCAATCAGCCCCAGCATTTT. This gives the protein CASSPGQGPSNQPQHF.

The chain has TRBV15 and TRBJ1-2; 9 bases fit TRBD1. Germline V lookup: CDR1 LNHNV, CDR2 YYDKDF (reference sequence). The CDR3 contains 20 residues. Losses at the gene ends were 0 bases for V and 4 bases for J; bases not matched to a gene: 18. The CDR3 bases are TGTGCCACCAGCAGAGATCGGATTCAGAACAGGGGGCCGTTTATCTATGGCTACACCTTC. Translation gives CATSRDRIQNRGPFIYGYTF.

The CDR3 sequence: CASSPRLAGGRWLQYF. The DNA of the CDR3 is TGTGCCAGCAGCCCCAGACTAGCGGGAGGGCGATGGTTGCAGTATTTT. The genes are TRBV11-2 and TRBJ2-3; 14 nucleotides align to TRBD2. J lost 11 bases, V lost 5 bases, and 12 bases had no gene match. This CDR3 has 16 residues. From germline, CDR1 is SGHAT and CDR2 FQNNGV.

The V call is TRBV11-3, the J call TRBJ2-7; 7 positions agree with TRBD2. The CDR3 totals 15 residues. The germline CDR1 and CDR2 sequences are SGHNT and YENEEA. With V trimmed by 2 bases and J by 2 bases, 6 bases remained unmatched. CDR3 coding DNA: TGTGCCAGCAGCTTAAGAGCGGGGCCCACCTACGAGCAGTACGTC. Its translation is CASSLRAGPTYEQYV.

The genes are TRBV2 and TRBJ1-1, with 12 bases identical to TRBD1. Trimming cost V 6 bases and J 2 bases; bases outside gene matches: 7. Germline V gene lookup returns CDR1 SNHLY and CDR2 FYNNEI. This CDR3 spans 16 amino acids. The CDR3 coding sequence is TGTGCCAGCAGGGACCGGGACAGGGGGCCTAACACTGAAGCTTTCTTT. It yields the protein CASRDRDRGPNTEAFF.

J is TRBJ1-1 and V is TRBV6-6; D remains ambiguous. V shed 4 bases and J shed 3 bases, with 3 bases lying between them. The length of the CDR3 is 11 residues. CDR1 and CDR2 from the germline V gene are MNHNY and SVGAGI (reference sequence). The CDR3 protein is CASSSDTEAFF. In DNA, the CDR3 is TGTGCCAGCAGTTCAGACACTGAAGCTTTCTTT.

The J gene is TRBJ1-3, the V gene TRBV30; TRBD1 agrees at 8 bases. CDR1 GTSNPN and CDR2 SVGIG come from the germline V gene (reference sequence). Germline trimming cut 7 bases from V and 1 base from J; bases unmatched to any gene: 9. The CDR3 loop spans 15 amino acids. CDR3 amino acids: CAFTQGASSGNTIYF. CDR3 coding DNA: TGTGCCTTTACGCAGGGGGCGAGTTCTGGAAACACCATATATTTT.

This sequence joins TRBV2 and TRBJ1-5; D unclear. CDR1 is SNHLY and CDR2 is FYNNEI in the germline V gene. V shed 4 bases and J shed 2 bases, with 18 bases lying between them. The CDR3 is made up of 17 amino acids. The CDR3 DNA reads TGTGCCAGCAGTGGCCCAGGAATCGTTAGGCGCAATCAGCCCCAGCATTTT. This encodes CASSGPGIVRRNQPQHF. The variable domain in full, with the rest retrieved from reference TRBV2 and TRBJ1-5, is EPEVTQTPSHQVTQMGQEVILRCVPISNHLYFYWYRQILGQKVEFLVSFYNNEISEKSEIFDDQFSVERPDGSNFTLKIRSTKLEDSAMYFCASSGPGIVRRNQPQHFGDGTRLSIL.

This clone appeared once. The chain has TRBV6-5 and TRBJ1-5, with TRBD1 as a possible D gene (6 bases). The germline CDR1 and CDR2 sequences are MNHEY and SVGAGI. The CDR3 consists of 15 residues. The ends were cut back, 6 bases at V and 2 bases at J, with 14 bases in the middle. The CDR3 protein is CASRNRELGNQPQHF. CDR3 nucleotides: TGTGCCAGCAGAAACAGGGAGTTGGGCAATCAGCCCCAGCATTTT.

The chain uses TRBV2 and TRBJ2-5; 9 nucleotides match TRBD1. Germline V gives CDR1 SNHLY, CDR2 FYNNEI. This CDR3 is built from 16 residues. V lost 6 bases, J lost 2 bases, and 10 bases stayed unmatched. This CDR3 reads CASSRGGQGRQETQYF. CDR3 sequence (DNA): TGTGCCAGCAGCAGGGGAGGACAGGGGAGACAAGAGACCCAGTACTTC.

This clone was counted a few times. The rearrangement links TRBV30 to TRBJ1-6; 8 bases are a match to TRBD1. This CDR3 comprises 15 residues. Losses at the gene ends were 4 bases for V and 10 bases for J; bases not matched to a gene: 12. In germline, CDR1 is GTSNPN, CDR2 SVGIG (reference sequence). In nucleotides, the CDR3 is TGTGCCTGGACCATCCGGACAGGGCTGGACTCACCCCTCCACTTT. Translation gives CAWTIRTGLDSPLHF.